Listed below are T cell receptor beta chains from one sample, sequenced in a study of CXCR3-negative and CXCR3-positive naive CD8 T cells. TCRdb re-called the 5' RACE reads and shows each CDR3 protein once, DNA omitted. Its table lists approximately 100,000 distinct CDR3 sequences. Sequenced sample: naive CXCR3+ CD8+ T cells from blood. The receptors here all came from a human donor in good health. Some clones in this sample may be carry-over from other donors' samples. The CDR3 runs from the conserved cysteine through the conserved F or W.

j_gene	v_gene	CDR3aa
TRBJ2-7	TRBV28	CASSPAQNHEQYF
TRBJ2-3	TRBV4-2	CASSVGGGLQYF
TRBJ1-1	TRBV20-1	CSAIGAENTEAFF
TRBJ2-7	TRBV5-5	CASSPSNAYEQYF
TRBJ2-7	TRBV12-3/TRBV12-4	CASSGLLGYEQYF
TRBJ2-7	TRBV5-1	CASSLEGTSITEQYF
TRBJ2-7	TRBV7-9	CASSPRGRAGYEQYF
TRBJ2-2	TRBV20-1	CSARPSTTGELFF
TRBJ2-2	TRBV6-4	CASSESATTGELFF
TRBJ2-7	TRBV28	CASRSVGAGDEQYF
TRBJ2-7	TRBV5-5	CASSSGAFYEQYF
TRBJ2-7	TRBV9	CASSVGTGELYEQYF
TRBJ2-7	TRBV6-5	CASSGTSFHEQYF
TRBJ2-1	TRBV29-1	CSVEGKLGGTGTGVRNEQFF
TRBJ2-1	TRBV12-3/TRBV12-4	CASSTGTSGAYNEQFF
TRBJ2-7	TRBV19	CASSIDLGSYEQYF
TRBJ2-5	TRBV7-3	CASSPPGDLGTQYF
TRBJ2-7	TRBV28	CASTSPGQGAYEQYF
TRBJ2-7	TRBV29-1	CSVLNLPGQGHEQHF
TRBJ2-3	TRBV29-1	CSVRTSRDVWDPDTQYF
TRBJ2-5	TRBV7-9	CASSSSGADETQYF
TRBJ2-1	TRBV28	CASSAPSGRGNEQFF
TRBJ1-1	TRBV7-9	CASSASGQGDSEGTEAFF
TRBJ2-7	TRBV12-3/TRBV12-4	CASSRGGEQYF
TRBJ2-7	TRBV27	CASRLTGGEYEQYF
TRBJ2-5	TRBV5-5	CASSLGYGAETQYF
TRBJ2-7	TRBV5-5	CASSPGLGYEQFF
TRBJ2-5	TRBV9	CASSEGTRAETQYF
TRBJ2-3	TRBV7-2	CASSLAGTSVDTQYF
TRBJ2-1	TRBV6-4	CASSPLQGADRFF
TRBJ1-2	TRBV29-1	CSVTGGTFYGYTF
TRBJ1-2	TRBV4-3	CPSSQESSPGDYGYTF
TRBJ2-3	TRBV6-6	CASRGASTDTQYF